This is a list of T cell receptor beta chains from one sample in a study of brain T cells in children with intractable seizures. The assay was immunoSEQ multiplex PCR, and TCRdb's table has in-frame clones only and misses some. The repertoire has under 400,000 clones, approximately 93% of them found once; the top ten carry roughly 5.8%. This specimen was peripheral blood, taken more than 4 months after surgery. The receptors here all came from a boy under three years old with tuberous sclerosis and intractable seizures. CDR3s include the opening cysteine and the closing phenylalanine or tryptophan. A D gene is named only where the DNA matches it firmly. Clone size is given for some rows only: seen once, a few or many times, or a class if the clone is expanded.

TRBD2,TRBV9,16,TRBJ2-4,NA,TGTGCCAGCAGCGTAGGAGCGGGAGGAGCCAAAAACATTCAGTACTTC,CASSVGAGGAKNIQYF
TRBD1,TRBV5-4,14,TRBJ2-7,NA,TGTGCCAGCAGCTTGGGGACAGGGGTATACGAGCAGTACTTC,CASSLGTGVYEQYF
NA,TRBV11-2,16,TRBJ2-7,NA,TGTGCCAGCAGCTTATCCCCTCTAGGGTCCATCTACGAGCAGTACTTC,CASSLSPLGSIYEQYF
NA,TRBV4-2,14,TRBJ2-3,NA,TGTGCCAGCAGCCGGACGGTTAGCACAGATACGCAGTATTTT,CASSRTVSTDTQYF
NA,TRBV14,13,TRBJ1-6,few,TGTGCCAGCAGCCAGAACTTTAATTCACCCCTCCACTTT,CASSQNFNSPLHF
TRBD2,TRBV7-3,14,TRBJ2-4,NA,TGTGCCAGCAGCCCTAGCGGGATCCCAGGCATTCAGTACTTC,CASSPSGIPGIQYF
TRBD1,TRBV4-1,14,TRBJ2-7,once,TGCGCCAGCAGCATCGACAGGGGCTCCTACGAGCAGTACTTC,CASSIDRGSYEQYF
TRBD1,TRBV5-5,16,TRBJ1-6,NA,TGTGCCAGCAGCTTGAGACAGGGGGACACGAATTCACCCCTCCACTTT,CASSLRQGDTNSPLHF
NA,TRBV29-1,11,TRBJ2-7,NA,TGCAGCGTTGTCTCGGACACCGAGCAGTACTTC,CSVVSDTEQYF
NA,TRBV21-1,21,TRBJ2-2,NA,TGTGCCAGCAGCACCCGTCGGGGGCCAGCGGGAGCTGAACGGAACACCGGGGAGCTGTTTTTT,CASSTRRGPAGAERNTGELFF
NA,TRBV27,13,TRBJ2-5,NA,TGTGCCAGCAGTTTAGGCCGCCAAGAGACCCAGTACTTC,CASSLGRQETQYF
TRBD1,TRBV19,15,TRBJ2-5,NA,TGTGCCAGTAGTAGCCGCCGGGACAGAGGGGAGACCCAGTACTTC,CASSSRRDRGETQYF
NA,TRBV28,16,TRBJ1-2,NA,TGTGCCAGCAGTACCCTACAGGGTAGGGGATTTTATGGCTACACCTTC,CASSTLQGRGFYGYTF
NA,TRBV11-2,17,TRBJ2-7,once,TGTGCCAGCAGCCCCTTGGGGACGGACGCCTACGGTTACGAGCAGTACTTC,CASSPLGTDAYGYEQYF
NA,TRBV5-6,14,TRBJ2-7,NA,TGTGCCAGCAGCTTGGTTGGGGCCAGCTACGAGCAGTACTTC,CASSLVGASYEQYF
TRBD1,TRBV19,15,TRBJ2-1,NA,TGTGCCAGTAGGGGACAGGGGAGCTCCTACAATGAGCAGTTCTTC,CASRGQGSSYNEQFF